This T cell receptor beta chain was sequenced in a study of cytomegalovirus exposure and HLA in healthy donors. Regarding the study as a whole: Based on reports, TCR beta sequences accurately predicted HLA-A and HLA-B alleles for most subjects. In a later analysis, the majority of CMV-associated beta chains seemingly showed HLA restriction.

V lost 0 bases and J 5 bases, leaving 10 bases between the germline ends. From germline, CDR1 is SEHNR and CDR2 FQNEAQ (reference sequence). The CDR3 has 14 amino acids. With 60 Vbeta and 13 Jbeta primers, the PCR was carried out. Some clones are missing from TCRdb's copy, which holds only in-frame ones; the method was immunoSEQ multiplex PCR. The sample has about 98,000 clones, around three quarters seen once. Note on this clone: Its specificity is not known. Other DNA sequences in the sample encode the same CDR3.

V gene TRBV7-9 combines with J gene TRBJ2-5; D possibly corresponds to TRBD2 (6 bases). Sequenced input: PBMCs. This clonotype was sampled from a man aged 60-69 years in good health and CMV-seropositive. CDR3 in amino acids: CASSLAGGTETQYF. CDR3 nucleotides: TGTGCCAGCAGCTTAGCGGGGGGTACGGAGACCCAGTACTTC.